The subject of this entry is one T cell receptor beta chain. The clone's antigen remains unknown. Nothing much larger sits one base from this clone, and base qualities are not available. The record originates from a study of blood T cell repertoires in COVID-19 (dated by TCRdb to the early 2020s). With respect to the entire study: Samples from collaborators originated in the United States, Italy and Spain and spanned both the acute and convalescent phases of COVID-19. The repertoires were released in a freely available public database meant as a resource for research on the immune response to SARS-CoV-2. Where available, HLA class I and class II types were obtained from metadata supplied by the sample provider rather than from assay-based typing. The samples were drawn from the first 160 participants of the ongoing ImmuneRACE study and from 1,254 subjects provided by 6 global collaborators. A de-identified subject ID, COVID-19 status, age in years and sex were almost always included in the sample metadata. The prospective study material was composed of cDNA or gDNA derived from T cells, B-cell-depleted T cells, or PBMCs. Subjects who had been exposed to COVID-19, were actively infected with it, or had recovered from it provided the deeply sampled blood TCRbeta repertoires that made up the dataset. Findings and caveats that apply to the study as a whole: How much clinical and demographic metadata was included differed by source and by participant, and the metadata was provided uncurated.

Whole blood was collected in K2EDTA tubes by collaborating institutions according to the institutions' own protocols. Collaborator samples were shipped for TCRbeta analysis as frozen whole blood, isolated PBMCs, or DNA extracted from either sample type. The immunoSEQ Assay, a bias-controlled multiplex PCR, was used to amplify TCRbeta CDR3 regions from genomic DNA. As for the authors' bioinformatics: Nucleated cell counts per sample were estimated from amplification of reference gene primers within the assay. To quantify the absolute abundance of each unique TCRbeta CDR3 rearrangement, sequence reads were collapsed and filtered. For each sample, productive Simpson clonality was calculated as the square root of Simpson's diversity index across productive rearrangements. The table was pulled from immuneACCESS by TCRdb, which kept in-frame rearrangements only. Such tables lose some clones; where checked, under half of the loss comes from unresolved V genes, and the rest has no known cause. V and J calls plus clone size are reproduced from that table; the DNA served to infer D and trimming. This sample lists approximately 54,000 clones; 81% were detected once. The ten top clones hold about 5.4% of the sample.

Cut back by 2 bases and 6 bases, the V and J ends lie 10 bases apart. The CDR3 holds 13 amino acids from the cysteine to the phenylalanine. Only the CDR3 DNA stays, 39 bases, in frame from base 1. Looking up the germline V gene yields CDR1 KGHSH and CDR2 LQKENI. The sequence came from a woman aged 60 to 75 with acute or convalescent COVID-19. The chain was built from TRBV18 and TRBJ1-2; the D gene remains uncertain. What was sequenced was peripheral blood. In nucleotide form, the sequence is TGTGCCAGCTCACCAGGGCGCTTGGATGGCTACACCTTC. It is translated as CASSPGRLDGYTF.